These T cell receptor beta chains were read from a single sample in a study of blood T cell repertoires in COVID-19. Produced via immunoSEQ multiplex PCR; TCRdb's table is partial and in-frame only. The sample has about 53,000 clones, approximately 90% seen once. Material for sequencing was peripheral blood. These receptors all come from a man between 45 and 60 years old with acute or convalescent COVID-19. CDR3s include the opening cysteine and the closing phenylalanine or tryptophan. The D gene is left open where the match is weak. Some rows have no size entry. The others give once, few or many, or a class for an expanded clone.

V gene: TRBV7-9; clone size: .; D gene: .; J gene: TRBJ2-2; CDR3 DNA: TGTGCCAGCAGCGAACAGCCCGCTAACACCGGGGAGCTGTTTTTT; CDR3 protein: CASSEQPANTGELFF
V gene: TRBV9; clone size: .; D gene: TRBD1; J gene: TRBJ1-6; CDR3 DNA: TGTGCCAGCAGCCCAGGACAGGGTTTCTCACCCCTCCACTTT; CDR3 protein: CASSPGQGFSPLHF
V gene: TRBV7-3; clone size: .; D gene: TRBD1; J gene: TRBJ1-5; CDR3 DNA: TGTGCCAGCAGCTTAAACGGACAGGGGGATCAGCCCCAGCATTTT; CDR3 protein: CASSLNGQGDQPQHF
V gene: TRBV10-2; clone size: once; D gene: .; J gene: TRBJ1-2; CDR3 DNA: TGCGCCAGCAGCAGCGGGACGGTGTCACTCTATGGCTACACCTTC; CDR3 protein: CASSSGTVSLYGYTF
V gene: TRBV27; clone size: .; D gene: .; J gene: TRBJ1-2; CDR3 DNA: TGTGCCAGCAGTCCCTCACAAGTTAACTATGGCTACACCTTC; CDR3 protein: CASSPSQVNYGYTF
V gene: TRBV28; clone size: .; D gene: .; J gene: TRBJ1-3; CDR3 DNA: TGTGCCAGCAGTTTTGGGGAACTTGGGGGAGGATCTGGAAACACCATATATTTT; CDR3 protein: CASSFGELGGGSGNTIYF
V gene: TRBV5-8; clone size: .; D gene: TRBD2; J gene: TRBJ2-5; CDR3 DNA: TGTGCCAGCAGCGCCGGGACTAGCGGGAGGGAGACCCAGTACTTC; CDR3 protein: CASSAGTSGRETQYF
V gene: TRBV19; clone size: .; D gene: .; J gene: TRBJ1-3; CDR3 DNA: TGTGCCAGTACCGCTCGCGGGGGACGGGGAAACACCATATATTTT; CDR3 protein: CASTARGGRGNTIYF
V gene: TRBV4-1; clone size: .; D gene: .; J gene: TRBJ1-2; CDR3 DNA: TGCGCCAGCAGCCGCGACCCGACAGGACGGGGCTATGGCTACACCTTC; CDR3 protein: CASSRDPTGRGYGYTF
V gene: TRBV2; clone size: .; D gene: .; J gene: TRBJ2-4; CDR3 DNA: TGTGCCAGCAATCCCGAGGGAAACATTCAGTACTTC; CDR3 protein: CASNPEGNIQYF
V gene: TRBV6-2/TRBV6-3; clone size: .; D gene: .; J gene: TRBJ1-2; CDR3 DNA: TGTGCCAGCAGTTTGTCGAGGAACTATGGCTACACCTTC; CDR3 protein: CASSLSRNYGYTF
V gene: TRBV9; clone size: once; D gene: TRBD1; J gene: TRBJ1-4; CDR3 DNA: TGTGCCAGCAGCGGGGGGACAGCAACTAATGAAAAACTGTTTTTT; CDR3 protein: CASSGGTATNEKLFF
V gene: TRBV9; clone size: .; D gene: .; J gene: TRBJ1-3; CDR3 DNA: TGTGCCAGCAGCGTAGCAGGGCTAGGAAACACCATATATTTT; CDR3 protein: CASSVAGLGNTIYF
V gene: TRBV5-4; clone size: .; D gene: .; J gene: TRBJ2-1; CDR3 DNA: TGTGCCAGCAGCTCCGAGGGGTGGAGGGAGAATGAGCAGTTCTTC; CDR3 protein: CASSSEGWRENEQFF
V gene: TRBV25-1; clone size: .; D gene: .; J gene: TRBJ2-1; CDR3 DNA: TGTGCCAGCAGTGACGGGAGCTCCTACAATGAGCAGTTCTTC; CDR3 protein: CASSDGSSYNEQFF
V gene: TRBV4-1; clone size: .; D gene: .; J gene: TRBJ1-2; CDR3 DNA: TGCGCCAGCAGCCAAGTGGCAGGTGGATACCTAGGCTACACCTTC; CDR3 protein: CASSQVAGGYLGYTF
V gene: TRBV9; clone size: once; D gene: .; J gene: TRBJ2-7; CDR3 DNA: TGTGCCAGCAGCGTAGTGGGGGGCGAGCAGTACTTC; CDR3 protein: CASSVVGGEQYF
V gene: TRBV4-2; clone size: .; D gene: .; J gene: TRBJ1-1; CDR3 DNA: TGTGCCAGCAGCCAAGACGAGGGTTACACTGAAGCTTTCTTT; CDR3 protein: CASSQDEGYTEAFF
V gene: TRBV9; clone size: .; D gene: TRBD1; J gene: TRBJ1-3; CDR3 DNA: TGTGCCAGCAGCGTCGACAGGGGTCGCTCTGGAAACACCATATATTTT; CDR3 protein: CASSVDRGRSGNTIYF
V gene: TRBV11-2; clone size: .; D gene: TRBD2; J gene: TRBJ2-1; CDR3 DNA: TGTGCCAGCAGCGGCTTCGACGGGAGGAGTATATCCTACAATGAGCAGTTCTTC; CDR3 protein: CASSGFDGRSISYNEQFF
V gene: TRBV9; clone size: .; D gene: .; J gene: TRBJ1-2; CDR3 DNA: TGTGCCAGCAGCGTAGCTCGGGGGGGCAGGGACTATGGCTACACCTTC; CDR3 protein: CASSVARGGRDYGYTF
V gene: TRBV6-5; clone size: .; D gene: .; J gene: TRBJ2-3; CDR3 DNA: TGTGCCAGCAGTTACTCCGGGACACTAAGCACAGATACGCAGTATTTT; CDR3 protein: CASSYSGTLSTDTQYF
V gene: TRBV5-1; clone size: .; D gene: .; J gene: TRBJ2-5; CDR3 DNA: TGCGCCAGCAGCTGGGGGCCGGGACCCGAAGGGGAGACCCAGTACTTC; CDR3 protein: CASSWGPGPEGETQYF
V gene: TRBV27; clone size: .; D gene: .; J gene: TRBJ2-7; CDR3 DNA: TGTGCCAGCAGTTTAGTTTACAGGGCCTACGAGCAGTACTTC; CDR3 protein: CASSLVYRAYEQYF
V gene: TRBV5-1; clone size: .; D gene: TRBD1; J gene: TRBJ1-2; CDR3 DNA: TGCGCCAGCAGCTTGAGGCCGGGGCAGGGGGCAAATGGCTACACCTTC; CDR3 protein: CASSLRPGQGANGYTF
V gene: TRBV30; clone size: once; D gene: .; J gene: TRBJ1-1; CDR3 DNA: TGTGCCTGGAGTTACTCGTCAGGGAGGTCGGGTGAAGCTTTCTTT; CDR3 protein: CAWSYSSGRSGEAFF
V gene: TRBV19; clone size: .; D gene: .; J gene: TRBJ2-4; CDR3 DNA: TGTGCCAGTGGGCATATAAACATTCAGTACTTC; CDR3 protein: CASGHINIQYF
V gene: TRBV6-5; clone size: .; D gene: .; J gene: TRBJ1-4; CDR3 DNA: TGTGCCAGCAGTTACTCGGGGACAAGTCATGAAAAACTGTTTTTT; CDR3 protein: CASSYSGTSHEKLFF
V gene: TRBV25-1; clone size: .; D gene: TRBD2; J gene: TRBJ2-1; CDR3 DNA: TGTGCCAGCAGTGAATTTAGCGGGCGCTCCTACAATGAGCAGTTCTTC; CDR3 protein: CASSEFSGRSYNEQFF
V gene: TRBV2; clone size: .; D gene: .; J gene: TRBJ2-1; CDR3 DNA: TGTGCCAGCACCAAGACTAGGACGGCCTCCTACAATGAGCAGTTCTTC; CDR3 protein: CASTKTRTASYNEQFF
V gene: TRBV14; clone size: .; D gene: .; J gene: TRBJ2-1; CDR3 DNA: TGTGCCAGCAGCCCCGGAGCAGGAGGAGCAAATGAGCAGTTCTTC; CDR3 protein: CASSPGAGGANEQFF
V gene: TRBV4-1; clone size: few; D gene: .; J gene: TRBJ1-2; CDR3 DNA: TGCGCCAGCAGCCAAGAAGGCAGGGGCGGCTACACCTTC; CDR3 protein: CASSQEGRGGYTF
V gene: TRBV9; clone size: .; D gene: TRBD1; J gene: TRBJ1-2; CDR3 DNA: TGTGCCAGCAGCGCGACAGGGGGCGCTGGCTATGGCTACACCTTC; CDR3 protein: CASSATGGAGYGYTF
V gene: TRBV7-9; clone size: .; D gene: .; J gene: TRBJ1-6; CDR3 DNA: TGTGCCAGCAGACCGTCTGGGGAGGCTTCACCCCTCCACTTT; CDR3 protein: CASRPSGEASPLHF
V gene: TRBV6-6; clone size: once; D gene: .; J gene: TRBJ2-3; CDR3 DNA: TGTGCCAGCGGGGGGACAGAACTCACAGATACGCAGTATTTT; CDR3 protein: CASGGTELTDTQYF
V gene: TRBV20-1; clone size: .; D gene: .; J gene: TRBJ2-1; CDR3 DNA: TGCAGTGCTAGTAAACAGGGTTACAATGAGCAGTTCTTC; CDR3 protein: CSASKQGYNEQFF
V gene: TRBV28; clone size: .; D gene: .; J gene: TRBJ2-3; CDR3 DNA: TGTGCCACAAACAGTGCTTCCCATCGCACAGATACGCAGTATTTT; CDR3 protein: CATNSASHRTDTQYF
V gene: TRBV10-1; clone size: .; D gene: TRBD2; J gene: TRBJ2-7; CDR3 DNA: TGCGCCAGCAGTTTGGGAGGGTTTGGCAACGAGCAGTACTTC; CDR3 protein: CASSLGGFGNEQYF
V gene: TRBV28; clone size: few; D gene: .; J gene: TRBJ2-7; CDR3 DNA: TGTGCCAGCAGTACACCCAGCGCCTACGAGCAGTACTTC; CDR3 protein: CASSTPSAYEQYF
V gene: TRBV6-5; clone size: .; D gene: TRBD1; J gene: TRBJ1-2; CDR3 DNA: TGTGCCAGCAGTCTATCGACAGGGAGTCTCAATGGCTACACCTTC; CDR3 protein: CASSLSTGSLNGYTF
V gene: TRBV7-3; clone size: once; D gene: .; J gene: TRBJ2-6; CDR3 DNA: TGTGCCAGCAGCTTAATTGAGGGTGGTGGGGCCAACGTCCTGACTTTC; CDR3 protein: CASSLIEGGGANVLTF
V gene: TRBV19; clone size: .; D gene: .; J gene: TRBJ2-2; CDR3 DNA: TGTGCCAGTAGTTCAGGGCCCGACACCGGGGAGCTGTTTTTT; CDR3 protein: CASSSGPDTGELFF
V gene: TRBV5-1; clone size: .; D gene: TRBD2; J gene: TRBJ2-3; CDR3 DNA: TGCGCCAGCAGCTCTACCGGGACTAGCGGGACAGATACGCAGTATTTT; CDR3 protein: CASSSTGTSGTDTQYF
V gene: TRBV7-3; clone size: .; D gene: .; J gene: TRBJ1-6; CDR3 DNA: TGTGCCAGCAGCTCCCGCTCAAGCGTGATCAGGGCTAATTCACCCCTCCACTTT; CDR3 protein: CASSSRSSVIRANSPLHF
V gene: TRBV12-3/TRBV12-4; clone size: .; D gene: .; J gene: TRBJ1-3; CDR3 DNA: TGTGCCAGCAGCATAACATCTGGAAACACCATATATTTT; CDR3 protein: CASSITSGNTIYF
V gene: TRBV5-4; clone size: .; D gene: TRBD2; J gene: TRBJ2-1; CDR3 DNA: TGTGCCAGCAGCTTGGCCGGGTTAGCGGGGAATGAGCAGTTCTTC; CDR3 protein: CASSLAGLAGNEQFF
V gene: TRBV28; clone size: .; D gene: .; J gene: TRBJ1-1; CDR3 DNA: TGTGCCAGCCGAGGGTCATTGGGGAACACTGAAGCTTTCTTT; CDR3 protein: CASRGSLGNTEAFF
V gene: TRBV27; clone size: .; D gene: .; J gene: TRBJ1-2; CDR3 DNA: TGTGCCAGCAGTTTCTGGGACTCAAGGGGCTACACCTTC; CDR3 protein: CASSFWDSRGYTF
V gene: TRBV11-2; clone size: .; D gene: TRBD2; J gene: TRBJ2-1; CDR3 DNA: TGTGCCAGCAGCCCGAGGACTAGCGGGAGTTGGGATGAGCAGTTCTTC; CDR3 protein: CASSPRTSGSWDEQFF
V gene: TRBV6-5; clone size: few; D gene: .; J gene: TRBJ2-1; CDR3 DNA: TGTGCCAGCAGTTCGGGTTTCTACAATGAGCAGTTCTTC; CDR3 protein: CASSSGFYNEQFF
V gene: TRBV5-4; clone size: .; D gene: TRBD1; J gene: TRBJ2-7; CDR3 DNA: TGTGCCAGCAGCTGGGACAGGGACTACGAGCAGTACTTC; CDR3 protein: CASSWDRDYEQYF
V gene: TRBV18; clone size: .; D gene: TRBD2; J gene: TRBJ2-5; CDR3 DNA: TGTGCCAGCTCACCAATGACTAGCGGGGGGGAAGAGACCCAGTACTTC; CDR3 protein: CASSPMTSGGEETQYF
V gene: TRBV9; clone size: .; D gene: .; J gene: TRBJ2-3; CDR3 DNA: TGTGCCAGCAGCTCATGGGGCAGGGGAGACACAGATACGCAGTATTTT; CDR3 protein: CASSSWGRGDTDTQYF
V gene: TRBV9; clone size: .; D gene: TRBD1; J gene: TRBJ1-2; CDR3 DNA: TGTGCCAGCAGCGCCCGGGACAGGAACTATGGCTACACCTTC; CDR3 protein: CASSARDRNYGYTF
V gene: TRBV5-1; clone size: .; D gene: TRBD1; J gene: TRBJ1-3; CDR3 DNA: TGCGCCAGCAGCTTCGGGGACAGGACTACGTTTGCTGGAAACACCATATATTTT; CDR3 protein: CASSFGDRTTFAGNTIYF
V gene: TRBV5-1; clone size: .; D gene: .; J gene: TRBJ1-2; CDR3 DNA: TGCGCCAGCCGGGACTTCGAGGATTATGGCTACACCTTC; CDR3 protein: CASRDFEDYGYTF
V gene: TRBV6-5; clone size: .; D gene: .; J gene: TRBJ2-7; CDR3 DNA: TGTGCCAGCAGACCTCTTTCAGGTACCTACGAGCAGTACTTC; CDR3 protein: CASRPLSGTYEQYF
V gene: TRBV11-3; clone size: .; D gene: .; J gene: TRBJ2-1; CDR3 DNA: TGTGCCAGCAGCTTAGATCTCGGGTTCGATGAGCAGTTCTTC; CDR3 protein: CASSLDLGFDEQFF
V gene: TRBV7-8; clone size: .; D gene: .; J gene: TRBJ1-6; CDR3 DNA: TGTGCCAGCAGCTTAGGTATTAATTCACCCCTCCACTTT; CDR3 protein: CASSLGINSPLHF